This TCR beta chain was captured by sequencing in a study of blood T cell repertoires in COVID-19. As for the study in general: Sources were T cells, B-cell-depleted T cells, or PBMCs; the material itself was cDNA or gDNA.

The V and J ends lost 5 bases and 7 bases, in that order; junction bases with no gene match: 13. Germline values: CDR1 MNHEY, CDR2 SVGAGI. This CDR3 spans 15 amino acids. The data were produced by immunoSEQ multiplex PCR, yet TCRdb's version contains in-frame clones alone and is incomplete. Of under 300,000 clones in the sample, 83% were seen once. The sample was peripheral blood. This receptor was identified in a human donor in a cohort sampled during active COVID-19. The rearrangement uses TRBV6-5 and TRBJ1-1, with 7 nucleotides matching TRBD1. The CDR3 reads CASSLGTAVRNEAFF. The CDR3 region has the DNA TGTGCCAGCAGTCTCGGGACAGCCGTTCGGAATGAAGCTTTCTTT.